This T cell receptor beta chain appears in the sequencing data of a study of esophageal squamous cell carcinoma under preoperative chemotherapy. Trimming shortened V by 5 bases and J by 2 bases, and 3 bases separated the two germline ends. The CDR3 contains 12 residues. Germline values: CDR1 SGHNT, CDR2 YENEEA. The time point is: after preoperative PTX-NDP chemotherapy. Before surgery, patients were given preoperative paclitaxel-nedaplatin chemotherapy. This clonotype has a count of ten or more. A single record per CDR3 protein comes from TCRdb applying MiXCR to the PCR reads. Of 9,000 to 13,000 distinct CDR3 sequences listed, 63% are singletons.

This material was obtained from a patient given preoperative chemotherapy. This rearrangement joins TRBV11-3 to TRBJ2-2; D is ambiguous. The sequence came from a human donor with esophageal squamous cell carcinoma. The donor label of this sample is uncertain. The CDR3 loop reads CASSDNTGELFF. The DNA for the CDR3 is TGTGCCAGCAGCGACAACACCGGGGAGCTGTTTTTT. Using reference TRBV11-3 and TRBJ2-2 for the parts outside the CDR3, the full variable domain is EAGVVQSPRYKIIEKKQPVAFWCNPISGHNTLYWYLQNLGQGPELLIRYENEEAVDDSQLPKDRFSAERLKGVDSTLKIQPAELGDSAVYLCASSDNTGELFFGEGSRLTVL.